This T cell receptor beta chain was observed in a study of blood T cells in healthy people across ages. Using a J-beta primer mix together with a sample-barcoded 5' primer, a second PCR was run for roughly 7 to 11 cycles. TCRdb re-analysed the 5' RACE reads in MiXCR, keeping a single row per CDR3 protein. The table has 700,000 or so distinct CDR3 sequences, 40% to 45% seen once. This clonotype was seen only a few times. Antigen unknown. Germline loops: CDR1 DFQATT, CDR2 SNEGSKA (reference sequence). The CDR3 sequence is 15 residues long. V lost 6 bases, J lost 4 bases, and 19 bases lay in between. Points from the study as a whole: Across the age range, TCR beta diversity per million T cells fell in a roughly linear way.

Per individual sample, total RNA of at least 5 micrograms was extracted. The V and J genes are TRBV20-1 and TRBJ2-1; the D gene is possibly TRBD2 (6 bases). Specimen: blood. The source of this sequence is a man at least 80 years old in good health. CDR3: CSAKLRTKIYNEQFF. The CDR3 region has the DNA TGCAGTGCCAAGCTAAGGACTAAAATATACAATGAGCAGTTCTTC.